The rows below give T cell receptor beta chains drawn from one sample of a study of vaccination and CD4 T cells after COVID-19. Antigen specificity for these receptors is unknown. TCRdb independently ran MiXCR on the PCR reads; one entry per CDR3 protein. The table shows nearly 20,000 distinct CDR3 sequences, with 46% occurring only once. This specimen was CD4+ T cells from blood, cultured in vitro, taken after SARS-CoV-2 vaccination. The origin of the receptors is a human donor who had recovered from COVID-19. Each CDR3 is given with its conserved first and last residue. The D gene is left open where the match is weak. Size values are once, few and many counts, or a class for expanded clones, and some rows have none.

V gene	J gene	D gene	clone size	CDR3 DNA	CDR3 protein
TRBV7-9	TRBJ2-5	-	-	TGTGCCAGCAGCTTAGGGGGGGCGTTGCAAGAGACCCAGTACTTC	CASSLGGALQETQYF
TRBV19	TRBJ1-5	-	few	TGTGCCAGTAGTATTCAGGGGATTCATGGCAATCAGCCCCAGCATTTT	CASSIQGIHGNQPQHF
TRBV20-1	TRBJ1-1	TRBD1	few	TGCAGTGCTAGAGGAGGGGACAGTATGAACACTGAAGCTTTCTTT	CSARGGDSMNTEAFF
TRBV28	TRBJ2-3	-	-	TGTGCCAGCAGTGAGGCAGGGGTAGACACGCAGTATTTT	CASSEAGVDTQYF
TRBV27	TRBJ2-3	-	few	TGTGCCAGCAGCCCACTCGCGTGGAGCACAGATACGCAGTATTTT	CASSPLAWSTDTQYF
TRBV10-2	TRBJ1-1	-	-	TGCGCCAGCAGTGAACCGGGGCGAACGCGAAGAGCCGGCGACACTGAAGCTTTCTTT	CASSEPGRTRRAGDTEAFF
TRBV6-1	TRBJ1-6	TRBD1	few	TGTGCCAGCAACCAGGGGGCGTCTTCACCCCTCCACTTT	CASNQGASSPLHF
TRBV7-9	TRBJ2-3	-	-	TGTGCCAGCAGCTTACTGGATACGCAGTATTTT	CASSLLDTQYF
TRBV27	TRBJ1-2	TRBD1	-	TGTGCCAGCAGCCCGACAGGGAACTATGGCTACACCTTC	CASSPTGNYGYTF
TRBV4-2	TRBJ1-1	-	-	TGTGCCAGCAGCCAAGATCCGGGGGCGGCGGCTGAAGCTTTCTTT	CASSQDPGAAAEAFF
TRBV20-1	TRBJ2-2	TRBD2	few	TGCAGTGCTAGGGGGGGAGGAGCGGGGGGGAACACCGGGGAGCTGTTTTTT	CSARGGGAGGNTGELFF
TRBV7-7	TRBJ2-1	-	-	TGTGCCAGCAGCGGGGATACTAATGAGCAGTTCTTC	CASSGDTNEQFF
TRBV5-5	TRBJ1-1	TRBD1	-	TGTGCCAGCAGATTGGACAGGGACACTGAAGCTTTCTTT	CASRLDRDTEAFF
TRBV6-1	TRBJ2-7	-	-	TGTGCCAGCAGTGAATCGGGTAGGGCCTACGAGCAGTACTTC	CASSESGRAYEQYF
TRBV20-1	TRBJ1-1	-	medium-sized	TGCAGTGCTAGGTCAGAATCTAACACTGAAGCTTTCTTT	CSARSESNTEAFF
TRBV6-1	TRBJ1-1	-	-	TGTGCCAGCAGCCTACGGTTAAGCCGTGCGCGGCACACTGAAGCTTTCTTT	CASSLRLSRARHTEAFF
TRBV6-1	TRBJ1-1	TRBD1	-	TGCGCCAGCAGGGGACAGCTGAACACTGAAGCTTTCTTT	CASRGQLNTEAFF